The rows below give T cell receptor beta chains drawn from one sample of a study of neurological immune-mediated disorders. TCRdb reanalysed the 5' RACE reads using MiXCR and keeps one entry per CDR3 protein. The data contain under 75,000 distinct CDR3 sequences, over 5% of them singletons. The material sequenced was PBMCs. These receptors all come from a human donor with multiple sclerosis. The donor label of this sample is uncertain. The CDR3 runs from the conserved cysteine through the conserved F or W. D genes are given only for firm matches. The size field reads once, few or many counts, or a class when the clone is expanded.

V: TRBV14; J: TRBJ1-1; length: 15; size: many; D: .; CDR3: CASSQVGGGSTEAFF; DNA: TGTGCCAGCAGCCAAGTAGGGGGTGGAAGCACTGAAGCTTTCTTT
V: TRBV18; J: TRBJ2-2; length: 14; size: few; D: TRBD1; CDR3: CASSKTGAHGELFF; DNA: TGTGCCAGCTCAAAAACAGGGGCGCACGGGGAGCTGTTTTTT
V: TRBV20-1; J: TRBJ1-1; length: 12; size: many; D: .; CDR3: CSARPGRTEAFF; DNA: TGCAGTGCTAGGCCCGGACGGACTGAAGCTTTCTTT
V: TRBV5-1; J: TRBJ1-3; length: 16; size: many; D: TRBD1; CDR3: CASSWGQGATGNTIYF; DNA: TGCGCCAGCAGCTGGGGACAGGGGGCAACTGGAAACACCATATATTTT
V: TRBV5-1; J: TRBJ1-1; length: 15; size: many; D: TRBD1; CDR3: CASSLLGQGTSGAFF; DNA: TGCGCCAGCAGCTTACTGGGACAGGGAACATCAGGGGCTTTCTTT
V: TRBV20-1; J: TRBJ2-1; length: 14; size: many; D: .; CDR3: CSARVATSYNEQFF; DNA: TGCAGTGCTAGAGTAGCGACCTCCTACAATGAGCAGTTCTTC
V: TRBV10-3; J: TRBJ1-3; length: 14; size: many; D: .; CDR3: CAIRSTGTGNTIYF; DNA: TGTGCCATCAGATCAACAGGGACGGGAAACACCATATATTTT
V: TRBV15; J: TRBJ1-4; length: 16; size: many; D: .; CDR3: CATSRQTGGVFEKLFF; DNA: TGTGCCACCAGCAGACAAACCGGGGGTGTGTTTGAAAAACTGTTTTTT
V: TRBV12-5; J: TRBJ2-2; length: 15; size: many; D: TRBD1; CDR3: CASGFLGQGAGELFF; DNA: TGTGCTAGTGGTTTCTTGGGACAGGGGGCCGGGGAGCTGTTTTTT
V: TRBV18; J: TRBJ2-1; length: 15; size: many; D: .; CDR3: CASSLPTSSYNEQFF; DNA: TGTGCCAGCTCATTACCCACTAGCTCCTACAATGAGCAGTTCTTC
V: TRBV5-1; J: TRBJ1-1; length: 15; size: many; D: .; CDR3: CASSFDSTWGTEAFF; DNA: TGCGCCAGCAGCTTTGACTCAACGTGGGGCACTGAAGCTTTCTTT
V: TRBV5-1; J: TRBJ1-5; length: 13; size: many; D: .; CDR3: CASSLDSDQPQHF; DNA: TGCGCCAGCAGCTTGGACAGTGATCAGCCCCAGCATTTT
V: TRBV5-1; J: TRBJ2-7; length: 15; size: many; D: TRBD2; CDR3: CASSLFGGAAGEQYF; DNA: TGCGCCAGCAGCTTGTTCGGGGGGGCCGCTGGCGAGCAGTACTTC